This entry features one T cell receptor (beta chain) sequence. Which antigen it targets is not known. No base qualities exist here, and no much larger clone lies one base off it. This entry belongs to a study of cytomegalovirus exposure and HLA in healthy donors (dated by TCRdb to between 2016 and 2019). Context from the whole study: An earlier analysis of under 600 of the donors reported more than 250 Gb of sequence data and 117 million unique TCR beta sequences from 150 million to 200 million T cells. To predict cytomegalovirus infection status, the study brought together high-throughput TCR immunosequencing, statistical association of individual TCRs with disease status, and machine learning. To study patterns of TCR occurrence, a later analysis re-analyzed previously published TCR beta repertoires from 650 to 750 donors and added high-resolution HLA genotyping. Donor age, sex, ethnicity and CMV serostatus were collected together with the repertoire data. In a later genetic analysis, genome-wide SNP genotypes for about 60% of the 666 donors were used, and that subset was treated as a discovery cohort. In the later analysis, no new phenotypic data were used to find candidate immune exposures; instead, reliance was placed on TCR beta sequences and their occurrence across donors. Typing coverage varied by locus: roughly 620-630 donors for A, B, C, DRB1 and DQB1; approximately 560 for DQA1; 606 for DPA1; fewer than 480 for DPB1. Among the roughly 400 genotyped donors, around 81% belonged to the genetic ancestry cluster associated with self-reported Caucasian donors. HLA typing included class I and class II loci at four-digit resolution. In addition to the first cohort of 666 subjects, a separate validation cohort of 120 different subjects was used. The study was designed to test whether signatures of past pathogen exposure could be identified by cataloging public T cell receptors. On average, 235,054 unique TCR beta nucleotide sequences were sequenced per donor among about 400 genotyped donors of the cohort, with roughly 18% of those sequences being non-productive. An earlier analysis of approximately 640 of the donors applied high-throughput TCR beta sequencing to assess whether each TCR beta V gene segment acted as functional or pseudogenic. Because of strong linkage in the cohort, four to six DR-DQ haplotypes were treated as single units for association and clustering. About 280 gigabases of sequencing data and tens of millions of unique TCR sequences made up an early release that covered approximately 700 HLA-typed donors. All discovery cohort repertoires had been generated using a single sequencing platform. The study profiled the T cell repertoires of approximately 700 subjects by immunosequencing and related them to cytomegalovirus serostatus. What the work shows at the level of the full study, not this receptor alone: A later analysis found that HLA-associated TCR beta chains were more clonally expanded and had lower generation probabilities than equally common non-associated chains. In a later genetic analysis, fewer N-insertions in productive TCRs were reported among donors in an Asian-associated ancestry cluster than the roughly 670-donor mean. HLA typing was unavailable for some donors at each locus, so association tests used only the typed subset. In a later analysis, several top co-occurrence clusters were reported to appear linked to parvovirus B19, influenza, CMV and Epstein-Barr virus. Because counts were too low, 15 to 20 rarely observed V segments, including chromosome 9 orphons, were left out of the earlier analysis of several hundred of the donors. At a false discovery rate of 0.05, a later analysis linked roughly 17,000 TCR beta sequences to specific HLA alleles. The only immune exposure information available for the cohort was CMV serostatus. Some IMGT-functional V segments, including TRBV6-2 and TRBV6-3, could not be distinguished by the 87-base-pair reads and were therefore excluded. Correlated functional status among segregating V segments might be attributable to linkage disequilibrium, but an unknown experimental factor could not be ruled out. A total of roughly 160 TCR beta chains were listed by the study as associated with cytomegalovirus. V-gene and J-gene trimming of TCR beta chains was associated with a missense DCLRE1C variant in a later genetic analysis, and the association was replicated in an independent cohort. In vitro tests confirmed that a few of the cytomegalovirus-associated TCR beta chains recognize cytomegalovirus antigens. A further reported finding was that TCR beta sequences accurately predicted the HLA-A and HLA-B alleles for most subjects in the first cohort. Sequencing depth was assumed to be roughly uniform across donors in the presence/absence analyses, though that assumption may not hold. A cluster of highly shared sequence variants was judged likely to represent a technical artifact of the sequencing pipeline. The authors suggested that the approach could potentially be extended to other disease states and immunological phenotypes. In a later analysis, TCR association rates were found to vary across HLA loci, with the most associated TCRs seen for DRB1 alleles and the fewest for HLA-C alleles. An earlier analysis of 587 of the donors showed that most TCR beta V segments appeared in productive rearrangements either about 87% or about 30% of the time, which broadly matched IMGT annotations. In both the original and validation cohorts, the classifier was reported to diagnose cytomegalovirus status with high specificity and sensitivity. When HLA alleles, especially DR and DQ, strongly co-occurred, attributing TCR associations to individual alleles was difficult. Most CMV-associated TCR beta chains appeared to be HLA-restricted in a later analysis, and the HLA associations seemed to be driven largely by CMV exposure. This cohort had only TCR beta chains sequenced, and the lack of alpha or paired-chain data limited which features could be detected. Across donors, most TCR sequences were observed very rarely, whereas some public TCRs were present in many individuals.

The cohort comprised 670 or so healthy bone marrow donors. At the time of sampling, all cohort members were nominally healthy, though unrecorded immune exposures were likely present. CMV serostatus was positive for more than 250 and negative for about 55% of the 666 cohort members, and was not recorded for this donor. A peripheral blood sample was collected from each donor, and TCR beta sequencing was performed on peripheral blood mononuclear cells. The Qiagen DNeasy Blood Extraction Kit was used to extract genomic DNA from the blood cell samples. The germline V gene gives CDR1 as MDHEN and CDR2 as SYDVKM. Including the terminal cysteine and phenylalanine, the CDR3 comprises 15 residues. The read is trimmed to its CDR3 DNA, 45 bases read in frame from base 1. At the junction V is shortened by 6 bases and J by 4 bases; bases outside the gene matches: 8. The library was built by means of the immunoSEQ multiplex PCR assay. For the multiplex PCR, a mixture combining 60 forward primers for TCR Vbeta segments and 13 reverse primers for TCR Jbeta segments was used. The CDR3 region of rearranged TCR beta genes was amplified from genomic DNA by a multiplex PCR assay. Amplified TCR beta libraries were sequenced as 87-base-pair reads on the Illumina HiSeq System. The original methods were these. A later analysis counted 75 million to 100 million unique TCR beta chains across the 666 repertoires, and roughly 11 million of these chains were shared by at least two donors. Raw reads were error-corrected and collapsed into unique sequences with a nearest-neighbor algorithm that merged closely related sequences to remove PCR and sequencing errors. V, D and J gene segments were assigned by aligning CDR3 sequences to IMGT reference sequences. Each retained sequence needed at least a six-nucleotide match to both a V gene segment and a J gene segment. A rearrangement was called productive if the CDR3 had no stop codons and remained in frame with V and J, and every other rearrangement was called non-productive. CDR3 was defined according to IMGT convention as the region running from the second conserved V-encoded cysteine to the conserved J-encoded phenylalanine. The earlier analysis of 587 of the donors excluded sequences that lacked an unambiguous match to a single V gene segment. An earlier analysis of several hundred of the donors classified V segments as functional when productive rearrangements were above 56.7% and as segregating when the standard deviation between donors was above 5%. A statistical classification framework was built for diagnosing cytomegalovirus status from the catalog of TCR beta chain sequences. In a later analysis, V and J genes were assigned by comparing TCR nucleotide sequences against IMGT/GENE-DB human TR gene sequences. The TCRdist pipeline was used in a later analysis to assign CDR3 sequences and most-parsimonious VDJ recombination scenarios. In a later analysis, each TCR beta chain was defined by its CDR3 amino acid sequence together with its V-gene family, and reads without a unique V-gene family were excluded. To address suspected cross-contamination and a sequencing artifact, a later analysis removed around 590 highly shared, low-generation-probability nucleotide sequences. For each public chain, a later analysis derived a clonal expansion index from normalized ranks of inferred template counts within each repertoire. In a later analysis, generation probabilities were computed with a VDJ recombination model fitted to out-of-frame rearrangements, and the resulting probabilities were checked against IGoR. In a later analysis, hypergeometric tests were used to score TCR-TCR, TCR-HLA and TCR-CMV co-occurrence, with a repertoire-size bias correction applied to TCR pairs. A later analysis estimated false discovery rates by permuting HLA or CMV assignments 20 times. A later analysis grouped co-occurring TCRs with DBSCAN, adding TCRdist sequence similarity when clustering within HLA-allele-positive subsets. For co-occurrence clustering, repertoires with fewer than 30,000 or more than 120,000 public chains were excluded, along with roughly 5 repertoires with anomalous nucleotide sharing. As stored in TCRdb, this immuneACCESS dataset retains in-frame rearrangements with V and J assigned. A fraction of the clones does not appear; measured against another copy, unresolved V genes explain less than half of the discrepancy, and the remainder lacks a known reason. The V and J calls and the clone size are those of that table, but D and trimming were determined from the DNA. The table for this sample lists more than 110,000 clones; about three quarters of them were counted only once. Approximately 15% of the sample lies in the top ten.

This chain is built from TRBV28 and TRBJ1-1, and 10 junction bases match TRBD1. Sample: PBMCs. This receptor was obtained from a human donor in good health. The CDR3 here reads CASRPPGTGVTEAFF. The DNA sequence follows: TGTGCCAGCAGACCCCCCGGGACAGGGGTCACTGAAGCTTTCTTT.